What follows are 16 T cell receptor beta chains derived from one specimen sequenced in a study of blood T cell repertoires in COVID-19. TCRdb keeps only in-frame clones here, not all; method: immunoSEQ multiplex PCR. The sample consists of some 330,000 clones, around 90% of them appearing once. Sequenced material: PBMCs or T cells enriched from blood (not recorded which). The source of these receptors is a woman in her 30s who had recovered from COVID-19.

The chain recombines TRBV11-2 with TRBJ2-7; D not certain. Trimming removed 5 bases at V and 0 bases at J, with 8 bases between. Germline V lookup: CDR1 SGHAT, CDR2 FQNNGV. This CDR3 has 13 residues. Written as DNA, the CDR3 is TGTGCCAGCAGCCACGGGTTCTCCTACGAGCAGTACTTC. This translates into CASSHGFSYEQYF.

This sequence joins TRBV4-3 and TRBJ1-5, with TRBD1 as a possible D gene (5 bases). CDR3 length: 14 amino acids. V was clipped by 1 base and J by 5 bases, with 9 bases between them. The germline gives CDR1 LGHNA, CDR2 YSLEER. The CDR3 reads CASSQGWGDQPQHF. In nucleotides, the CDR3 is TGCGCCAGCAGCCAAGGATGGGGGGATCAGCCCCAGCATTTT.

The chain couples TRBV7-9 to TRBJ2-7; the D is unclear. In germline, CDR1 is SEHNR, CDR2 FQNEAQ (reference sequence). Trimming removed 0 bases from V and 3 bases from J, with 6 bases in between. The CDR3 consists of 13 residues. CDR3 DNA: TGTGCCAGCAGCTTAGCGATAGACTACGAGCAGTACTTC. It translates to CASSLAIDYEQYF.

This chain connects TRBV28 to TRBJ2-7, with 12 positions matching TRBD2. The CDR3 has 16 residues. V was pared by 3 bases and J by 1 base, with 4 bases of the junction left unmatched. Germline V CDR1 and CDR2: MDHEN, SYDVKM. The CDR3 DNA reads TGTGCCAGCAGTTTCCTTCTAGCGGGAGGGTCCTACGAGCAGTACTTC. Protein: CASSFLLAGGSYEQYF.

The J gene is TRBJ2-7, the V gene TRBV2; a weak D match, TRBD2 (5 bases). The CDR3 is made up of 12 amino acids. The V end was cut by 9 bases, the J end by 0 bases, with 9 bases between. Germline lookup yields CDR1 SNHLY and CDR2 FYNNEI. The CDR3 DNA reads TGTGCCAGTCTTGGGAGCTCCTACGAGCAGTACTTC. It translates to CASLGSSYEQYF.

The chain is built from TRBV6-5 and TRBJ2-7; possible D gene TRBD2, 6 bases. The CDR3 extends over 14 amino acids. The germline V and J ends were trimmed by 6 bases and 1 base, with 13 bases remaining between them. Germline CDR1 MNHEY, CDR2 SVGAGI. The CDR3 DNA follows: TGTGCCAGCAGGCGGGATTCGATTTCCTACGAGCAGTACTTC. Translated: CASRRDSISYEQYF.

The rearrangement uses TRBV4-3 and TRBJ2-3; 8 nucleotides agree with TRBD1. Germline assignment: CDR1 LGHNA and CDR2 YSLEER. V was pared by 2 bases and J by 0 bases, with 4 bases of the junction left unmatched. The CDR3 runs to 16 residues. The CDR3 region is CASSQSTGGSTDTQYF. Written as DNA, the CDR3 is TGCGCCAGCAGCCAATCAACAGGGGGGAGCACAGATACGCAGTATTTT.

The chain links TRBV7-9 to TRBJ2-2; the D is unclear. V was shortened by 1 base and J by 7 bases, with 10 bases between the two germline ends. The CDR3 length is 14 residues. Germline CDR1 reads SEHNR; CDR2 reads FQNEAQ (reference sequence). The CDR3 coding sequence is TGTGCCAGCAGCTTAGTAGGCGGTGGCGGGGAGCTGTTTTTT. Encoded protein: CASSLVGGGGELFF.

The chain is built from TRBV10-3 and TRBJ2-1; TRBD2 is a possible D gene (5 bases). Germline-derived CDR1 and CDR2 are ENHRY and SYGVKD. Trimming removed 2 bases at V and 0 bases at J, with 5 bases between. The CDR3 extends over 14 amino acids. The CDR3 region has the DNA TGTGCCATCAGTGAGGCGGGCTCCTACAATGAGCAGTTCTTC. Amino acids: CAISEAGSYNEQFF.

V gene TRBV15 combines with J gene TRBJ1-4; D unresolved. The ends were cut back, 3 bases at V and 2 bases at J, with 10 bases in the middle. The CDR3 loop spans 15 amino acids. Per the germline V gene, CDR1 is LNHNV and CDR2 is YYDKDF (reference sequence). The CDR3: CATSRLAGTNEKLFF. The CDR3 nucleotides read TGTGCCACCAGCAGGCTGGCCGGGACTAATGAAAAACTGTTTTTT.

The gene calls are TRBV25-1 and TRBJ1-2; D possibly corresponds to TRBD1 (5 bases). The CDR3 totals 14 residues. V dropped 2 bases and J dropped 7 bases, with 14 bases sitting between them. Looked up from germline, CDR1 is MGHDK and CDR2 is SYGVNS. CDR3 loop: CASSETGLLGGYTF. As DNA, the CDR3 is TGTGCCAGCAGTGAAACAGGCCTGCTGGGTGGCTACACCTTC.

DNA for the CDR3: TGTGCCAGCAGCCGAGGGGGGGTCGGCTATGGCTACACCTTC. It is translated as CASSRGGVGYGYTF. This chain links TRBV28 with TRBJ1-2; D might be TRBD1 (6 bases). CDR1 is MDHEN, CDR2 SYDVKM, per germline. The CDR3 contains 14 residues. V was trimmed by 6 bases and J by 4 bases, leaving 15 bases between them.

As DNA, the CDR3 is TGTGCCAGCAGCGAATCCCGGGGGAACTACGAGCAGTACTTC. Translation gives CASSESRGNYEQYF. The chain employs TRBV7-6 and TRBJ2-7; TRBD2 might be the D (6 bases). The CDR3 covers 14 residues. Trimming removed 5 bases at V and 3 bases at J, with 14 bases between. CDR1 SGHVS and CDR2 FNYEAQ come from the germline V gene.

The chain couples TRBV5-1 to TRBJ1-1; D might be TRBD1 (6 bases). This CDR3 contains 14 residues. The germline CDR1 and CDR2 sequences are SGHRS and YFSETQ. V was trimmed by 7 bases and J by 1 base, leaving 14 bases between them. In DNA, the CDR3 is TGCGCCAGCTCGACAGGAGACTCGAACACTGAAGCTTTCTTT. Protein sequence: CASSTGDSNTEAFF.

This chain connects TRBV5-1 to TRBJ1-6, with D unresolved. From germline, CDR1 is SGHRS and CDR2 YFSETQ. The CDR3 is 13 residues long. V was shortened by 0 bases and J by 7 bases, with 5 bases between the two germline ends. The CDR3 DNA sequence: TGCGCCAGCAGCTTGGTACACAATTCACCCCTCCACTTT. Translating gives CASSLVHNSPLHF.

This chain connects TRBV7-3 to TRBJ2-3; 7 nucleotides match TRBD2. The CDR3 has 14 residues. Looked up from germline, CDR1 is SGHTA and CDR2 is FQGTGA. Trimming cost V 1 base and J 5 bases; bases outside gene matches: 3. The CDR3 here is CASSLNGEGDTQYF. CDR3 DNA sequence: TGTGCCAGCAGCTTAAACGGGGAGGGAGATACGCAGTATTTT.